The 29 T cell receptor beta chains reported below all come from one sample, sequenced in a study of blood T cell repertoires in COVID-19. Profiling relied on immunoSEQ multiplex PCR, and the TCRdb table lists in-frame clones only, not all of them. The table lists a few hundred thousand clones, approximately 84% of them singletons. The sequencing sample was made of PBMCs or T cells enriched from blood (not recorded which). Source of these receptors: a woman in her 30s who had recovered from COVID-19.

This chain links TRBV3-1 (or the pseudogene TRBV3-2) with TRBJ2-1, with TRBD2 matching over 10 bases. The V and J ends lost 0 bases and 7 bases, in that order; junction bases with no gene match: 9. The CDR3 has 17 amino acids. Germline assignment: CDR1 LGHDT and CDR2 YNNKEL (reference sequence). This CDR3 is CASSQDLRVAGGNEQFF. The DNA of the CDR3 is TGTGCCAGCAGCCAAGATCTTAGGGTAGCGGGGGGAAATGAGCAGTTCTTC.

This clone was recorded a few times. This sequence joins TRBV27 and TRBJ2-5; 10 nucleotides match TRBD1. CDR1 MNHEY and CDR2 SMNVEV come from the germline V gene (reference sequence). This CDR3 has 13 residues. Trimming took 6 bases from V and 5 from J; bases not matched to a gene: 3. CDR3 nucleotides: TGTGCCAGCAGCCGACAGGGGGCTGAGACCCAGTACTTC. Translation gives CASSRQGAETQYF.

V is TRBV7-2 and J is TRBJ2-1; the match to TRBD2 covers 9 bases. The germline V gene has CDR1 SGHTA and CDR2 FQGNSA. This CDR3 comprises 15 residues. V trimming: 6 bases; J trimming: 7 bases; junction bases outside the gene matches: 10. The chain's CDR3 is CASRDLAGPSNEQFF. CDR3 coding DNA: TGTGCCAGCAGGGATCTAGCGGGGCCAAGTAATGAGCAGTTCTTC.

The chain joins TRBV6-2 or TRBV6-3 to TRBJ2-7; the D gene is possibly TRBD1 (7 bases). The germline gives CDR1 MNHEY, CDR2 SVGEGT. The germline V and J ends were trimmed by 0 bases and 3 bases, with 9 bases remaining between them. The length of the CDR3 is 14 residues. The CDR3 bases are TGTGCCAGCAGTTACTCCAGGGGGGTCTACGAGCAGTACTTC. This translates into CASSYSRGVYEQYF.

There are a few counts of this clone. The CDR3 region has the DNA TGTGCCATCAGTGAGTCGATGACAGGGGCCAGAGATACGCAGTATTTT. It translates to CAISESMTGARDTQYF. The chain combines TRBV10-3 with TRBJ2-3; 8 nucleotides line up with TRBD1. Germline V gene lookup returns CDR1 ENHRY and CDR2 SYGVKD. V trimming: 0 bases; J trimming: 5 bases; junction bases outside the gene matches: 7. The CDR3 spans 16 residues.

Ten or more counts support this clone. The chain joins TRBV6-1 to TRBJ2-3, with TRBD2 identical over 8 bases. J lost 2 bases, V lost 4 bases, and 5 bases had no gene match. Germline CDR1 and CDR2: MNHNS and SASEGT. The CDR3 runs 15 residues. CDR3 in DNA: TGTGCCAGCAGTGCAGCGGGGGCCCACACAGATACGCAGTATTTT. This codes for CASSAAGAHTDTQYF.

V gene TRBV5-1 combines with J gene TRBJ1-1; weak D call: TRBD1 (5 bases). CDR3 length equals 17 residues. Germline V gives CDR1 SGHRS, CDR2 YFSETQ. The V and J ends lost 0 bases and 3 bases respectively, with 18 bases between them. The CDR3 nucleotides are TGCGCCAGCAGCTTGGAAACGGGGGGAAGAGGTCACACTGAAGCTTTCTTT. It yields the protein CASSLETGGRGHTEAFF.

The chain uses TRBV4-2 and TRBJ2-5; 11 positions agree with TRBD2. The CDR3 is 15 residues long. J gave up 5 bases and V 6 bases, and 8 bases lay outside the gene matches. Germline V gene lookup returns CDR1 LGHNA and CDR2 YNFKEQ. CDR3 sequence (DNA): TGTGCCAGCAGGCCACTAGCGGGGGAGATGGAGACCCAGTACTTC. Translating it yields CASRPLAGEMETQYF.

The V and J genes are TRBV5-1 and TRBJ2-1, with 12 bases lining up with TRBD2. CDR3 length: 17 residues. Trimming took 1 base from V and 6 from J; bases not matched to a gene: 8. The germline CDR1 and CDR2 sequences are SGHRS and YFSETQ. The CDR3 bases are TGCGCCAGCAGCTTGAGGGACTCTAGCGGGGGGGCCAATGAGCAGTTCTTC. Amino acids: CASSLRDSSGGANEQFF.

The CDR3 nucleotides read TGTGCCAGCAGCGGGGGAGGTCGGGCGGGGTCACCCCTCCACTTT. Amino acids: CASSGGGRAGSPLHF. The V call is TRBV9, the J call TRBJ1-6, with no clear D. Germline V gene sequence: CDR1 SGDLS, CDR2 YYNGEE. Trimming removed 3 bases from V and 10 bases from J, with 17 bases in between. This CDR3 comprises 15 residues.

The DNA for the CDR3 is TGTGCCAGCAGTTTATATACAGGGATCTCTGGGGCCAACGTCCTGACTTTC. Its protein is CASSLYTGISGANVLTF. This sequence joins TRBV28 and TRBJ2-6, with D tentatively TRBD1 (6 bases). The ends were cut back, 1 base at V and 0 bases at J, with 10 bases in the middle. CDR1 and CDR2 (germline): MDHEN, SYDVKM. The CDR3 spans 17 residues.

The genes are TRBV10-3 and TRBJ2-1; 14 positions agree with TRBD2. Germline CDR1 reads ENHRY; CDR2 reads SYGVKD. V trimming: 7 bases; J trimming: 5 bases; junction bases outside the gene matches: 10. The CDR3 covers 17 residues. The CDR3 is CAITSRTSGGTNNEQFF. The DNA for the CDR3 is TGTGCCATCACCTCTCGGACTAGCGGGGGGACTAACAATGAGCAGTTCTTC.

This CDR3 is CSVEVAWNTEAFF. CDR3 DNA: TGCAGCGTTGAAGTAGCCTGGAACACTGAAGCTTTCTTT. This chain joins TRBV29-1 and TRBJ1-1; no reliable D call. This CDR3 has 13 residues. V was pared by 1 base and J by 1 base, with 7 bases between. CDR1 and CDR2 from the germline V gene are SQVTM and ANQGSEA.

This clone was picked up a small number of times. The chain recombines TRBV27 with TRBJ1-5; the D gene is possibly TRBD1 (5 bases). Trimming stripped 6 bases from V and 6 bases from J, with 12 bases between. This CDR3 is 13 amino acids long. The V gene's germline CDR1 is MNHEY and CDR2 SMNVEV (reference sequence). CDR3 region: CASRPSGGQPQHF. The CDR3 DNA reads as TGTGCCAGCAGGCCAAGCGGGGGTCAGCCCCAGCATTTT.

The chain couples TRBV6-2 or TRBV6-3 to TRBJ2-1, with 7 bases lining up with TRBD2. Germline V gene data show CDR1 as MNHEY and CDR2 as SVGEGT. With 5 bases clipped from V and 7 bases from J, the junction kept 8 bases outside the gene matches. The CDR3 runs 14 residues. The CDR3 DNA reads TGTGCCAGCAGTCTGGCGGGGGAAAGGAATGAGCAGTTCTTC. Its translation: CASSLAGERNEQFF.

The chain carries TRBV3-1 (or the pseudogene TRBV3-2) and TRBJ2-1; TRBD2 matches 7 bases. V was clipped by 0 bases and J by 6 bases; unmatched bases: 5. From germline, CDR1 is LGHDT and CDR2 YNNKEL (reference sequence). The CDR3 consists of 15 residues. CDR3 DNA sequence: TGTGCCAGCAGCCAAGATGGACTAGTCTCCAATGAGCAGTTCTTC. This gives the protein CASSQDGLVSNEQFF.

This clone has only a few counts. This rearrangement joins TRBV7-6 to TRBJ2-1, with D maybe TRBD2 (5 bases). The CDR3 covers 13 residues. Trimming pared 0 bases from V and 6 bases from J, leaving 6 bases between. From germline, CDR1 is SGHVS and CDR2 FNYEAQ. In DNA form, the CDR3 reads TGTGCCAGCAGCTTAGCGCGGGTCAATGAGCAGTTCTTC. Encoded protein: CASSLARVNEQFF.

This chain connects TRBV6-5 to TRBJ1-2; 8 bases map to TRBD1. The CDR3 sequence is 14 residues long. Germline CDR1 is MNHEY and CDR2 is SVGAGI. The trim removed 5 bases at V and 6 bases at J, leaving 8 bases unmatched. The CDR3 nucleotides are TGTGCCAGCAGTAGAGGGACAGGTTTCGATGGCTACACCTTC. This gives the protein CASSRGTGFDGYTF.

V and J are TRBV7-9 and TRBJ2-7, with a weak D call TRBD2 (7 bases). Between the trimmed V and J ends, which lost 5 bases and 6 bases, there was a span of 14 bases. The CDR3 is 13 amino acids. Germline V gene lookup returns CDR1 SEHNR and CDR2 FQNEAQ (reference sequence). Written as DNA, the CDR3 is TGTGCCAGCAGCATCGGGGGGCCGGTCGAGCAGTACTTC. It specifies CASSIGGPVEQYF.

The genes are TRBV28 and TRBJ2-1; 10 bases match TRBD2. With V trimmed by 3 bases and J by 3 bases, 5 bases remained unmatched. The CDR3 loop spans 16 amino acids. CDR1 is MDHEN, CDR2 SYDVKM, per germline. CDR3 sequence: CASSFTAGGHYNEQFF. The DNA for the CDR3 is TGTGCCAGCAGTTTTACAGCGGGGGGGCACTACAATGAGCAGTTCTTC.

The J gene is TRBJ2-7, the V gene TRBV2; possibly TRBD1 for D (6 bases). The V gene lost 8 bases and the J gene lost 5 bases, with 16 bases spanning the gap. The CDR3 totals 13 residues. Germline CDR1 is SNHLY and CDR2 is FYNNEI. DNA for the CDR3: TGTGCCAGCGGGGTCACAGGGTTTGACGAGCAGTACTTC. Amino acid sequence: CASGVTGFDEQYF. The full variable domain, completed using reference TRBV2 and TRBJ2-7, is EPEVTQTPSHQVTQMGQEVILRCVPISNHLYFYWYRQILGQKVEFLVSFYNNEISEKSEIFDDQFSVERPDGSNFTLKIRSTKLEDSAMYFCASGVTGFDEQYFGPGTRLTVT.

This clone showed up just a few times. The V and J genes are TRBV9 and TRBJ2-2; 10 bases line up with TRBD2. The CDR3 length is 15 residues. Losses at the gene ends were 4 bases for V and 0 bases for J; bases not matched to a gene: 0. The V gene's germline CDR1 is SGDLS and CDR2 YYNGEE. The CDR3 region is CASSTSGTNTGELFF. The CDR3 DNA is TGTGCCAGCAGCACTAGCGGGACGAACACCGGGGAGCTGTTTTTT.

The J gene is TRBJ1-4, the V gene TRBV5-5, with 7 bases lining up with TRBD1. The CDR3 contains 17 residues. Germline values: CDR1 SGHKS, CDR2 YYEKEE (reference sequence). The V gene end was trimmed by 0 bases and the J gene end by 1 base; junction bases not matched to a gene: 6. The CDR3 loop is CASSLGTGVVTNEKLFF. The DNA for the CDR3 is TGTGCCAGCAGCTTGGGAACAGGGGTGGTAACTAATGAAAAACTGTTTTTT.

The chain carries TRBV5-5 and TRBJ1-2; tentative D call: TRBD1 (5 bases). Germline V gives CDR1 SGHKS, CDR2 YYEKEE (reference sequence). The CDR3 covers 16 residues. V shed 4 bases and J shed 3 bases, with 19 bases lying between them. The CDR3 DNA reads TGTGCCAGCAGCCCACTGAGCGGGACCGTGGACTATGGCTACACCTTC. This encodes CASSPLSGTVDYGYTF.

The rearrangement links TRBV10-3 to TRBJ1-5; weak D call: TRBD1 (5 bases). CDR1 and CDR2 (germline): ENHRY, SYGVKD. Trimming left V 2 bases short and J 0 bases short, with 14 bases between. This CDR3 comprises 17 residues. As DNA, the CDR3 is TGTGCCATCAGTGAGCGCCAGGGTGGGTATAGCAATCAGCCCCAGCATTTT. Its protein product is CAISERQGGYSNQPQHF.

In this sample, this clone turned up a few times. This chain uses TRBV10-3 with TRBJ1-3; TRBD1 matches at 8 bases. Germline CDR1 and CDR2: ENHRY and SYGVKD. The CDR3 totals 17 residues. The junction had 11 bases not matched to a gene; V was cut back by 3 bases and J by 4 bases. The CDR3 DNA sequence: TGTGCCATCAGTGAATTATCTCAGGGGGCTGGCGGAAACACCATATATTTT. This codes for CAISELSQGAGGNTIYF.

The V gene is TRBV4-3, the J gene TRBJ2-7; a possible D gene is TRBD2 (5 bases). Germline V gene lookup returns CDR1 LGHNA and CDR2 YSLEER. The V end lost 4 bases, the J end lost 3 bases, and 13 bases lay between the germline ends. The CDR3 covers 14 residues. DNA of the CDR3: TGCGCCAGCAGCCTTACGACTAAGAACTACGAGCAGTACTTC. As protein: CASSLTTKNYEQYF.

This clone was detected once. This chain uses TRBV5-1 with TRBJ1-6; 8 positions agree with TRBD1. J gave up 9 bases and V 4 bases, and 9 bases lay outside the gene matches. This CDR3 region has 15 residues. Looked up from germline, CDR1 is SGHRS and CDR2 is YFSETQ. The CDR3 region is CASSARQGQGSPLHF. CDR3 sequence (DNA): TGCGCCAGCAGCGCTAGACAGGGGCAGGGTTCACCCCTCCACTTT.

The gene calls are TRBV5-4 and TRBJ2-3; TRBD2 agrees at 10 bases. The trim removed 3 bases at V and 4 bases at J, leaving 8 bases unmatched. The V gene's germline CDR1 is SGHNT and CDR2 YYREEE (reference sequence). The CDR3 has 16 residues. The CDR3 region is CASSSRQRGGPDTQYF. In DNA, the CDR3 is TGTGCCAGCAGCTCGCGTCAGCGGGGGGGACCAGATACGCAGTATTTT.